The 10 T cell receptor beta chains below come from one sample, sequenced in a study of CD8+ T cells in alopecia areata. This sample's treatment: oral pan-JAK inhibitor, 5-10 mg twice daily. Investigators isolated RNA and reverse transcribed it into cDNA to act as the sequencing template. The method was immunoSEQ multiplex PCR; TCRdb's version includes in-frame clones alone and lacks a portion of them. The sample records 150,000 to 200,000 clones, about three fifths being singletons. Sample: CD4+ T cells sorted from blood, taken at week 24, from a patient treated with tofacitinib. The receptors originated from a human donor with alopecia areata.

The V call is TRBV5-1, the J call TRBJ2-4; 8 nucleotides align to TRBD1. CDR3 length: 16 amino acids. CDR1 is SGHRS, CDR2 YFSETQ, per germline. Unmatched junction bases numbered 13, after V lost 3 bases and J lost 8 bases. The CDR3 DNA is TGCGCCAGCAGCTCCGAACGGACAGGGACAGCGGACATTCAGTACTTC. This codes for CASSSERTGTADIQYF.

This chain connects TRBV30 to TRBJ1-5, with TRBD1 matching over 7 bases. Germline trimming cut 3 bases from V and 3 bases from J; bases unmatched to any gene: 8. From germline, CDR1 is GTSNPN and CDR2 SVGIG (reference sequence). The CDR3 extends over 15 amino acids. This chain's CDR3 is CAWSPGQVNNQPQHF. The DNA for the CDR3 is TGTGCCTGGAGCCCAGGACAGGTTAACAATCAGCCCCAGCATTTT.

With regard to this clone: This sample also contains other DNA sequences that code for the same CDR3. The CDR3 region has the DNA TGCAGCGTTCTAGGACGGATGAACACTGAAGCTTTCTTT. It yields the protein CSVLGRMNTEAFF. The chain has TRBV29-1 and TRBJ1-1; D unclear. V gave up 5 bases and J gave up 0 bases, with 10 bases separating them. Germline V gene data show CDR1 as SQVTM and CDR2 as ANQGSEA. The CDR3 extends over 13 amino acids.

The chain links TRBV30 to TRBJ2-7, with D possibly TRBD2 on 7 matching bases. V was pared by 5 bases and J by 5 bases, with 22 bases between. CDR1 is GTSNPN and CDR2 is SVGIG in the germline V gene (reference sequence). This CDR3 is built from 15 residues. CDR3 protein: CAWGLPKGGFDEQYF. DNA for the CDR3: TGTGCCTGGGGCTTGCCAAAGGGGGGGTTTGACGAGCAGTACTTC.

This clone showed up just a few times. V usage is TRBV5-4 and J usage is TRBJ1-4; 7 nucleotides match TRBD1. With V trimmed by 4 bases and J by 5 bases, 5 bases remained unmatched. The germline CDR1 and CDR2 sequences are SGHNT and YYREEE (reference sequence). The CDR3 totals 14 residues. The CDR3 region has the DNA TGTGCCAGCAGCCGGGGAGGGGGCAATGAAAAACTGTTTTTT. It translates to CASSRGGGNEKLFF. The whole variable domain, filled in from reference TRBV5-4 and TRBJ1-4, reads ETGVTQSPTHLIKTRGQQVTLRCSSQSGHNTVSWYQQALGQGPQFIFQYYREEENGRGNFPPRFSGLQFPNYSSELNVNALELDDSALYLCASSRGGGNEKLFFGSGTQLSVL.

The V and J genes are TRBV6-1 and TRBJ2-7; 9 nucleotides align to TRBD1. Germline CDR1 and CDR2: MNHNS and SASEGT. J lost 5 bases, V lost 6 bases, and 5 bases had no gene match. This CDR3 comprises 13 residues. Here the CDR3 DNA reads TGTGCCAGCAGACAGGGGGCCTTCAACGAGCAGTACTTC. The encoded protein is CASRQGAFNEQYF.

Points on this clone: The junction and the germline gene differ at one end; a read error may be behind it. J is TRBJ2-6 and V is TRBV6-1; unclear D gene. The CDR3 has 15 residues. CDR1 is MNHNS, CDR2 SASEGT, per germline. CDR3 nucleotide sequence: TGTGCCATCAGTGAACATGCGACTGGGGCCAACGTCCTGACTTTC. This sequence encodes CAISEHATGANVLTF.

The CDR3 here is CASSLLIGELFF. The CDR3 DNA reads TGTGCCAGCAGCCTCCTTATCGGGGAGCTGTTTTTT. The V call is TRBV14, the J call TRBJ2-2; D not resolved. CDR1 and CDR2 (germline): SGHDN, FVKESK. The CDR3 length is 12 residues. V lost 4 bases and J 7 bases, leaving 7 bases between the germline ends. Looking up the rest from reference TRBV14 and TRBJ2-2 gives the full variable domain: EAGVTQFPSHSVIEKGQTVTLRCDPISGHDNLYWYRRVMGKEIKFLLHFVKESKQDESGMPNNRFLAERTGGTYSTLKVQPAELEDSGVYFCASSLLIGELFFGEGSRLTVL.

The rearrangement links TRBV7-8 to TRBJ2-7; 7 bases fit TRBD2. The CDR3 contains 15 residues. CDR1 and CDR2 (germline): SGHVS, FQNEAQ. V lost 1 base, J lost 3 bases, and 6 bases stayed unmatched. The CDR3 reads CASSLDRLAVYEQYF. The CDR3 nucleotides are TGTGCCAGCAGCTTAGATAGGCTAGCGGTCTACGAGCAGTACTTC.

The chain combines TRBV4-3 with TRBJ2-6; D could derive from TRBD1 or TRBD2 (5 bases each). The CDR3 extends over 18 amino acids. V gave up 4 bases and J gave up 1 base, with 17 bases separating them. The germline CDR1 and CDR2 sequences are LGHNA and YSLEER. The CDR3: CASSPVWGWASGANVLTF. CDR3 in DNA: TGCGCCAGCAGCCCAGTCTGGGGGTGGGCTTCTGGGGCCAACGTCCTGACTTTC.